This TCR beta chain was sequenced in a study of cytotoxic CD8 clonotypes in ibrutinib-treated CLL. Overall study: With a range of 6 to 36, the median treatment time before response samples were taken was around 12 months.

Study-level results: Clonality increased with ibrutinib response but returned toward baseline at progression.

Genomic DNA in an amount of around 2 micrograms was extracted from cryopreserved PBMCs and used for the preparation of TCR beta libraries. A word on this clone: What it recognizes is unknown.

Investigators sought sequencing depths of between 1 in 200,000 and 1 in 1 million T cells. The method was immunoSEQ multiplex PCR; TCRdb's version includes in-frame clones alone and lacks a portion of them. This table holds tens of thousands of clones, around 60% found once. The CDR3 is 14 amino acids. The V gene's germline CDR1 is PRHDT and CDR2 FYEKMQ (reference sequence). Trimming took off 4 bases at V and 4 bases at J, with 13 bases between the two ends. The TCR originated in a human donor with chronic lymphocytic leukemia. The rearrangement joins TRBV13 to TRBJ1-1; D might be TRBD1 (5 bases). The sequences come from PBMCs, collected after 12 months of ibrutinib treatment. The CDR3 region is CASSSRGGITEAFF. The CDR3 nucleotides read TGTGCCAGCAGCTCCCGCGGGGGAATCACTGAAGCTTTCTTT.